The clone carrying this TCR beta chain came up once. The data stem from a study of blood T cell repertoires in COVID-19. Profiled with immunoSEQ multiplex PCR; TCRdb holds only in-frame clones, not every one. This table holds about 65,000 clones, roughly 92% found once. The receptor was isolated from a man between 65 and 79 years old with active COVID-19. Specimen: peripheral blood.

CDR3 coding DNA: TGTGCCAGCAGCTCATTCGGGGGGGGTACAGATACGCAGTATTTT. Translation gives CASSSFGGGTDTQYF. The rearrangement links TRBV7-9 to TRBJ2-3, with 8 bases that match TRBD2. The junction had 6 bases not matched to a gene; V was cut back by 4 bases and J by 3 bases. The CDR3 length is 15 residues. Per the germline V gene, CDR1 is SEHNR and CDR2 is FQNEAQ (reference sequence).